The clone carrying this T cell receptor (beta chain) has just a few counts. The method was immunoSEQ multiplex PCR; TCRdb's version includes in-frame clones alone and lacks a portion of them. The sample contains tens of thousands of clones, almost 95% of which appear only once. This sample was included in a study of T cell changes during pregnancy in multiple sclerosis. The germline V and J ends were trimmed by 5 bases and 4 bases, with 11 bases remaining between them. This CDR3 region has 13 residues. Germline-derived CDR1 and CDR2 are LNHDA and SQIVND (reference sequence). The TCR was taken from a female donor with multiple sclerosis, enrolled in a pregnancy study. This specimen was peripheral blood, taken after pregnancy. The chain joins TRBV19 to TRBJ1-2, with D hard to call. CDR3 sequence reads: CASSWQVRYGYTF. CDR3 coding DNA: TGTGCCAGTAGTTGGCAGGTCCGCTATGGCTACACCTTC. Combining the CDR3 with reference TRBV19 and TRBJ1-2 gives the whole variable domain DGGITQSPKYLFRKEGQNVTLSCEQNLNHDAMYWYRQDPGQGLRLIYYSQIVNDFQKGDIAEGYSVSREKKESFPLTVTSAQKNPTAFYLCASSWQVRYGYTFGSGTRLTVV.